The next 24 T cell receptor beta chains were all read from a single sample in a study of cytomegalovirus exposure and HLA in healthy donors (dated 2017 in TCRdb). Library generation was performed with the immunoSEQ multiplex PCR assay. For the multiplex PCR, a mixture combining 60 forward primers for TCR Vbeta segments and 13 reverse primers for TCR Jbeta segments was used. This is the immuneACCESS table as TCRdb keeps it, with only in-frame sequences that have V and J called. A part of the clones is gone; compared with another copy, unresolved V genes explain less than half, and the rest is unexplained. This sample lists roughly 130,000 clones; roughly 80% were detected once. The top ten constitute around 1% of the sample. The sequenced sample was PBMCs. The receptors derive from a man younger than 30 in good health and CMV-seronegative.

This chain connects TRBV7-8 to TRBJ2-1; 7 positions match TRBD2. Trimming removed 0 bases from V and 9 bases from J; junction bases left unmatched: 5. This CDR3 comprises 14 residues. The V gene's germline CDR1 is SGHVS and CDR2 FQNEAQ. The CDR3 loop is CASSLARGGIEQFF. CDR3 sequence (DNA): TGTGCCAGCAGCTTAGCGCGCGGGGGAATTGAGCAGTTCTTC.

The V gene is TRBV30, the J gene TRBJ2-7; 10 bases fit TRBD1. This CDR3 spans 14 amino acids. Per germline, CDR1 GTSNPN and CDR2 SVGIG (reference sequence). The V segment lost 3 bases and the J segment 3 bases; nucleotides outside the gene matches: 5. The CDR3 here is CAWSPDRGIYEQYF. The DNA for the CDR3 is TGTGCCTGGAGCCCGGACAGGGGGATCTACGAGCAGTACTTC.

The V gene is TRBV25-1, the J gene TRBJ1-6; 7 bases line up with TRBD1. The CDR3 totals 12 residues. Germline CDR1 is MGHDK and CDR2 is SYGVNS. V lost 11 bases and J lost 7; bases outside the gene matches: 5. The CDR3 DNA reads as TGTGCCGCCGGGACAGTAAATTCACCCCTCCACTTT. This sequence encodes CAAGTVNSPLHF.

This sequence joins TRBV5-1 and TRBJ1-1; tentatively, D is TRBD1 (6 bases). V was clipped by 5 bases and J by 0 bases, with 14 bases between them. Germline-derived CDR1 and CDR2 are SGHRS and YFSETQ. The CDR3 is made up of 15 amino acids. The CDR3 sequence is CASRGMDRLNTEAFF. CDR3 nucleotides: TGCGCCAGCAGGGGAATGGACAGACTGAACACTGAAGCTTTCTTT.

The V gene is TRBV29-1, the J gene TRBJ1-1; D is unclear. Trimming left V 7 bases short and J 0 bases short, with 15 bases between. CDR1 and CDR2 (germline): SQVTM, ANQGSEA. The CDR3 totals 14 residues. The CDR3 DNA reads as TGCAGCGCCGAGAGTGGCAGGATGAACACTGAAGCTTTCTTT. Translating gives CSAESGRMNTEAFF.

This chain joins TRBV4-1 and TRBJ1-2; 10 bases are a match to TRBD1. The length of the CDR3 is 17 residues. Losses at the gene ends were 0 bases for V and 1 base for J; bases not matched to a gene: 5. The V gene's germline CDR1 is MGHRA and CDR2 YSYEKL. Written as DNA, the CDR3 is TGCGCCAGCAGCCAAGAGTACGGGACAGGGGATAACTATGGCTACACCTTC. It translates to CASSQEYGTGDNYGYTF.

The rearrangement joins TRBV4-2 to TRBJ1-4; possibly TRBD1 for D (5 bases). From germline, CDR1 is LGHNA and CDR2 YNFKEQ. Deletions cut 4 bases from V and 2 bases from J, with 11 bases between. The CDR3 runs 15 residues. CDR3 in DNA: TGTGCCAGCAGCCCCCATAAGGGGACTAATGAAAAACTGTTTTTT. Its translation: CASSPHKGTNEKLFF.

This clone was seen only a few times. V is TRBV6-5 and J is TRBJ2-5; D might be TRBD2 (7 bases). Trimming pared 6 bases from V and 4 bases from J, leaving 12 bases between. The CDR3 extends over 13 amino acids. The V gene's germline CDR1 is MNHEY and CDR2 SVGAGI. The CDR3 nucleotides read TGTGCCAGCAGGCCCGGGGGGCGAGAGACCCAGTACTTC. Translation gives CASRPGGRETQYF.

The V gene is TRBV18, the J gene TRBJ1-2, with a tentative D call TRBD1 (5 bases). From germline, CDR1 is KGHSH and CDR2 LQKENI. This CDR3 contains 14 residues. Trimming shortened V by 4 bases and J by 4 bases, and 13 bases separated the two germline ends. The CDR3 spells CASSLPTETYGYTF. The CDR3 bases are TGTGCCAGCTCACTCCCGACAGAAACCTATGGCTACACCTTC.

The V call is TRBV4-1, the J call TRBJ2-7, with a weak D call TRBD2 (6 bases). The CDR3 spans 16 residues. Between the trimmed V and J ends, which lost 3 bases and 0 bases, there was a span of 15 bases. Germline lookup yields CDR1 MGHRA and CDR2 YSYEKL. CDR3 DNA sequence: TGCGCCAGCAGCCACCCCTCGGCGGGGAGCTCCTACGAGCAGTACTTC. It encodes CASSHPSAGSSYEQYF.

J is TRBJ2-5 and V is TRBV30, with a possible D match to TRBD1 (6 bases). The DNA end is more similar to TRBJ2-7, so the J call may be wrong. The germline V gene has CDR1 GTSNPN and CDR2 SVGIG (reference sequence). The CDR3 totals 15 residues. The CDR3 DNA reads TGTGCCTGGAGTGTACAGGGAAAGAGCTCCTACGAGCAGTACTTC. Protein: CAWSVQGKSSYEQYF.

The V and J genes are TRBV7-9 and TRBJ1-5; 7 bases fit TRBD1. CDR3 length: 15 amino acids. The germline V gene has CDR1 SEHNR and CDR2 FQNEAQ (reference sequence). V gave up 5 bases and J gave up 6 bases; unmatched junction bases: 10. CDR3 sequence: CASSIRQGTPQPQHF. In DNA form, the CDR3 reads TGTGCCAGCAGCATACGACAGGGTACTCCTCAGCCCCAGCATTTT.

The rearrangement links TRBV11-2 to TRBJ2-7; D perhaps matches TRBD1 (6 bases). CDR3 length: 13 amino acids. From germline, CDR1 is SGHAT and CDR2 FQNNGV. V lost 5 bases to trimming and J lost 2 bases, with 10 bases between them. The CDR3 region is CASSPGQTYEQYF. The CDR3 bases are TGTGCCAGCAGCCCCGGACAGACCTACGAGCAGTACTTC. Full variable domain (rest looked up from reference TRBV11-2 and TRBJ2-7): EAGVAQSPRYKIIEKRQSVAFWCNPISGHATLYWYQQILGQGPKLLIQFQNNGVVDDSQLPKDRFSAERLKGVDSTLKIQPAKLEDSAVYLCASSPGQTYEQYFGPGTRLTVT.

This rearrangement joins TRBV27 to TRBJ2-1; 7 nucleotides align to TRBD1. With V trimmed by 3 bases and J by 7 bases, 6 bases remained unmatched. Germline V gene data show CDR1 as MNHEY and CDR2 as SMNVEV (reference sequence). The CDR3 has 14 amino acids. The CDR3 DNA follows: TGTGCCAGCAGTTTGTCAAACAGGGGTAATGAGCAGTTCTTC. Residues: CASSLSNRGNEQFF.

On this clone: At one end, the junction sequence differs from germline, possibly due to a read error. V is TRBV7-7 and J is TRBJ1-5; D gene unclear. CDR1 SSHAT and CDR2 FNYEAQ come from the germline V gene (reference sequence). The CDR3 contains 13 residues. The DNA of the CDR3 is TGTGCTAGCAGCTTAGCACGGGATCAGCCCCAGCATTTT. Protein: CASSLARDQPQHF.

The CDR3 loop reads CASSLGGVGNSPLHF. For the CDR3, the DNA is TGTGCCAGCAGCCTCGGAGGAGTGGGTAATTCACCCCTCCACTTT. J is TRBJ1-6 and V is TRBV11-1, with no clear D. In germline, CDR1 is SGHAT, CDR2 FQDESV (reference sequence). The CDR3 is 15 amino acids. Trimming shortened V by 5 bases and J by 6 bases, and 14 bases separated the two germline ends.

CDR3: CASSQVWPGGEKLFF. The DNA of the CDR3 is TGCGCCAGCAGCCAAGTGTGGCCCGGGGGTGAAAAACTGTTTTTT. This chain joins TRBV4-3 and TRBJ1-4; weak D call: TRBD1 (5 bases). The germline V gene has CDR1 LGHNA and CDR2 YSLEER. This CDR3 spans 15 amino acids. V was shortened by 1 base and J by 7 bases, with 13 bases between the two germline ends.

The rearrangement links TRBV4-1 to TRBJ2-7; a weak D match, TRBD1 (7 bases). Germline V gene sequence: CDR1 MGHRA, CDR2 YSYEKL. The length of the CDR3 is 15 residues. Trimming took 2 bases from V and 2 from J, leaving 13 bases between them. This CDR3 is CASSQRRDSPYEQYF. In nucleotides, the CDR3 is TGCGCCAGCAGCCAACGGAGGGACAGCCCCTACGAGCAGTACTTC.

V is TRBV6-5 and J is TRBJ2-2, with a weak D call TRBD1 (5 bases). CDR3 length equals 13 residues. The ends were cut back, 6 bases at V and 6 bases at J, with 11 bases in the middle. CDR1 and CDR2 from the germline V gene are MNHEY and SVGAGI. CDR3 protein: CASRGPPSGELFF. In DNA, the CDR3 is TGTGCCAGCAGGGGGCCCCCATCCGGGGAGCTGTTTTTT.

This clone was seen a single time. The rearrangement links TRBV6-5 to TRBJ1-5; D is unclear. Per germline, CDR1 MNHEY and CDR2 SVGAGI. The CDR3 is 15 residues long. V dropped 6 bases and J dropped 0 bases, with 12 bases sitting between them. This chain's CDR3 is CASSPRIHSNQPQHF. Written as DNA, the CDR3 is TGTGCCAGCAGCCCCAGGATACATAGCAATCAGCCCCAGCATTTT.

This clone has only a few counts. The J gene is TRBJ2-2, the V gene TRBV6-4; D gene uncertain. The CDR3 loop spans 16 amino acids. Per germline, CDR1 MRHNA and CDR2 SNTAGT. Deletions cut 3 bases from V and 0 bases from J, with 11 bases between. CDR3 sequence: CASSDTADSNTGELFF. In DNA form, the CDR3 reads TGTGCCAGCAGTGATACCGCAGACTCGAACACCGGGGAGCTGTTTTTT.

The genes are TRBV6-5 and TRBJ1-4; no definite D call. The CDR3 covers 13 residues. Between the trimmed V and J ends, which lost 5 bases and 8 bases, there was a span of 12 bases. In germline, CDR1 is MNHEY, CDR2 SVGAGI. The CDR3: CASSGPWREKLFF. CDR3 nucleotides: TGTGCCAGCAGTGGTCCGTGGAGGGAAAAACTGTTTTTT.

This sequence joins TRBV18 and TRBJ1-3, with a tentative D call TRBD1 (5 bases). Trimming cost V 3 bases and J 2 bases, with 14 bases left between them. Germline V lookup: CDR1 KGHSH, CDR2 LQKENI. The CDR3 covers 16 residues. For the CDR3, the DNA is TGTGCCAGCTCACCCCAATCAGGGCCGACTGGAAACACCATATATTTT. Its protein product is CASSPQSGPTGNTIYF.

V usage is TRBV30 and J usage is TRBJ1-2; D call uncertain. CDR1 GTSNPN and CDR2 SVGIG come from the germline V gene (reference sequence). The V end was cut by 5 bases, the J end by 8 bases, with 12 bases between. CDR3 length: 11 amino acids. CDR3 in DNA: TGTGCCTGGCGAGCAGGTTGGGGCTACACCTTC. Translated: CAWRAGWGYTF.